The 15 T cell receptor beta chains below come from one sample, sequenced in a study of graft-versus-host responses after intestinal transplantation. These receptors lack a known antigen. Produced via immunoSEQ multiplex PCR; TCRdb's table is partial and in-frame only. Here the sample spans more than 95,000 clones, about 90% being singletons. This specimen was unstimulated CD4+ T cells sorted from spleen or lymph node cells, taken before intestinal transplant. The receptors come from a human donor who received an intestinal transplant.

This rearrangement joins TRBV6-4 to TRBJ2-3; D is possibly TRBD2 (5 bases). The CDR3 is made up of 14 amino acids. Germline loops: CDR1 MRHNA, CDR2 SNTAGT. V was clipped by 4 bases and J by 1 base, with 9 bases between them. The CDR3 nucleotides read TGTGCCAGCAGTGTAGGAGGAGGCACAGATACGCAGTATTTT. Translated: CASSVGGGTDTQYF.

The rearrangement joins TRBV29-1 to TRBJ2-1, with a possible D match to TRBD1 (6 bases). V lost 5 bases and J lost 7, with 12 bases in between. This CDR3 is built from 12 residues. CDR1 and CDR2 (germline): SQVTM, ANQGSEA. CDR3 loop: CSVYRVGNEQFF. Here the CDR3 DNA reads TGCAGCGTTTACAGGGTAGGAAATGAGCAGTTCTTC.

The V and J genes are TRBV27 and TRBJ2-3; 9 positions match TRBD2. Unmatched junction bases numbered 12, after V lost 5 bases and J lost 3 bases. CDR3 length: 17 residues. In germline, CDR1 is MNHEY, CDR2 SMNVEV (reference sequence). Here the CDR3 reads CASSPLGRGGSTDTQYF. In DNA form, the CDR3 reads TGTGCCAGCAGTCCCCTAGGGCGGGGGGGCTCTACAGATACGCAGTATTTT.

The V gene is TRBV6-1, the J gene TRBJ2-7; D is perhaps TRBD2 (7 bases). Germline V lookup: CDR1 MNHNS, CDR2 SASEGT. The V and J ends lost 0 bases and 0 bases respectively, with 21 bases between them. The CDR3 runs to 19 residues. The CDR3 region is CASSEALQWGGASSYEQYF. The CDR3 nucleotides read TGTGCCAGCAGTGAAGCGCTTCAATGGGGGGGGGCAAGCTCCTACGAGCAGTACTTC.

This clone appeared a single time. The rearrangement uses TRBV27 and TRBJ2-5, with a tentative D call TRBD1 (5 bases). From germline, CDR1 is MNHEY and CDR2 SMNVEV (reference sequence). V was pared by 2 bases and J by 0 bases, with 7 bases between. The CDR3 runs to 14 residues. The CDR3 region is CASSLAGNQETQYF. The CDR3 nucleotides are TGTGCCAGCAGTTTAGCAGGGAACCAAGAGACCCAGTACTTC.

This clone has just one count. V gene TRBV7-2 combines with J gene TRBJ2-1; D gene uncertain. Trimming pared 4 bases from V and 2 bases from J, leaving 6 bases between. The CDR3 consists of 13 residues. Germline assignment: CDR1 SGHTA and CDR2 FQGNSA. CDR3 sequence reads: CASSSTTYNEQFF. CDR3 nucleotide sequence: TGTGCCAGCAGCTCAACTACCTACAATGAGCAGTTCTTC.

The V call is TRBV15, the J call TRBJ1-1; TRBD1 might be the D (5 bases). Germline-derived CDR1 and CDR2 are LNHNV and YYDKDF (reference sequence). Trimming pared 2 bases from V and 5 bases from J, leaving 15 bases between. The CDR3 contains 15 residues. CDR3 region: CATSRLGAGGTEAFF. The CDR3 DNA follows: TGTGCCACCAGCAGATTGGGCGCGGGGGGGACTGAAGCTTTCTTT. Drawing the rest from reference TRBV15 and TRBJ1-1, the complete variable domain is DAMVIQNPRYQVTQFGKPVTLSCSQTLNHNVMYWYQQKSSQAPKLLFHYYDKDFNNEADTPDNFQSRRPNTSFCFLDIRSPGLGDTAMYLCATSRLGAGGTEAFFGQGTRLTVV.

This clone was observed once. The chain is built from TRBV7-2 and TRBJ2-5, with TRBD1 as a possible D gene (6 bases). This CDR3 spans 13 amino acids. Looked up from germline, CDR1 is SGHTA and CDR2 is FQGNSA. Trimming shortened V by 5 bases and J by 5 bases, and 12 bases separated the two germline ends. This CDR3 is CASSPTGWETQYF. CDR3 nucleotide sequence: TGTGCCAGCAGCCCTACAGGGTGGGAGACCCAGTACTTC.

This clone was seen a single time. J is TRBJ2-3 and V is TRBV5-1; TRBD1 agrees at 8 bases. The germline CDR1 and CDR2 sequences are SGHRS and YFSETQ. J lost 5 bases, V lost 1 base, and 9 bases had no gene match. The CDR3 consists of 16 residues. CDR3 protein: CASSLQGARARDTQYF. The CDR3 nucleotides read TGCGCCAGCAGCTTGCAGGGGGCGCGAGCCAGAGATACGCAGTATTTT.

The V and J genes are TRBV6-1 and TRBJ1-1; no definite D call. Trimming shortened V by 4 bases and J by 4 bases, and 13 bases separated the two germline ends. There are 14 residues in the CDR3. Germline CDR1 reads MNHNS; CDR2 reads SASEGT. The CDR3 loop reads CASSASRFGTEAFF. CDR3 sequence (DNA): TGTGCCAGCAGTGCGTCGAGGTTCGGCACTGAAGCTTTCTTT.

This clone has just one count. The chain carries TRBV15 and TRBJ2-7; 7 nucleotides align to TRBD2. The CDR3 is 12 amino acids. Germline V gene lookup returns CDR1 LNHNV and CDR2 YYDKDF (reference sequence). V was pared by 8 bases and J by 3 bases, with 4 bases of the junction left unmatched. In nucleotides, the CDR3 is TGTGCCACCTGGGGGGGACTCTACGAGCAGTACTTC. It specifies CATWGGLYEQYF. Variable domain in full (rest from reference TRBV15 and TRBJ2-7): DAMVIQNPRYQVTQFGKPVTLSCSQTLNHNVMYWYQQKSSQAPKLLFHYYDKDFNNEADTPDNFQSRRPNTSFCFLDIRSPGLGDTAMYLCATWGGLYEQYFGPGTRLTVT.

This chain uses TRBV29-1 with TRBJ1-4; D is undetermined. The CDR3 runs to 13 residues. Germline V CDR1 and CDR2: SQVTM, ANQGSEA. Deletions cut 4 bases from V and 8 bases from J, with 14 bases between. CDR3 protein: CSVVTGTSEKLFF. The DNA of the CDR3 is TGCAGCGTTGTCACCGGAACTTCGGAAAAACTGTTTTTT.

V usage is TRBV2 and J usage is TRBJ1-2; 8 bases align to TRBD1. The CDR3 contains 13 residues. V trimming: 5 bases; J trimming: 4 bases; junction bases outside the gene matches: 3. The germline V gene encodes CDR1 SNHLY and CDR2 FYNNEI. The CDR3 reads CASSFDRGYGYTF. CDR3 nucleotides: TGTGCCAGCAGTTTTGACAGGGGCTATGGCTACACCTTC.

CDR3 coding DNA: TGTGCCAGCAGCCTTCGGGGAGCGGGAGGTCGTCTCGCAGATACGCAGTATTTT. Residues: CASSLRGAGGRLADTQYF. The chain employs TRBV9 and TRBJ2-3, with TRBD2 identical over 9 bases. Germline V lookup: CDR1 SGDLS, CDR2 YYNGEE. Trimming removed 4 bases from V and 4 bases from J; junction bases left unmatched: 16. This CDR3 has 18 residues. Complete variable domain (other parts from reference TRBV9 and TRBJ2-3): DSGVTQTPKHLITATGQRVTLRCSPRSGDLSVYWYQQSLDQGLQFLIQYYNGEERAKGNILERFSAQQFPDLHSELNLSSLELGDSALYFCASSLRGAGGRLADTQYFGPGTRLTVL.

On this clone: Other DNA sequences in the same sample also yield this CDR3. The chain has TRBV14 and TRBJ1-5, with D hard to call. CDR1 SGHDN and CDR2 FVKESK come from the germline V gene. This CDR3 comprises 12 residues. Trimming stripped 1 base from V and 4 bases from J, with 2 bases between. CDR3 sequence: CASSQGNQPQHF. The DNA for the CDR3 is TGTGCCAGCAGCCAAGGAAATCAGCCCCAGCATTTT.